These 28 T cell receptor beta chains came from one sample sequenced in a study of blood T cell repertoires in COVID-19. The repertoire was sequenced with immunoSEQ multiplex PCR; TCRdb's copy has only in-frame clones and lacks some. The data contain approximately 200,000 clones, more than 85% of them seen just once; the ten biggest clones take up 2.1%. Material: peripheral blood. The origin of the receptors is a man aged 65 to 85 with active or convalescent COVID-19.

The chain employs TRBV5-4 and TRBJ1-6; TRBD1 is a possible D gene (5 bases). The CDR3 is 15 amino acids. The germline V gene has CDR1 SGHNT and CDR2 YYREEE (reference sequence). Deletions cut 0 bases from V and 8 bases from J, with 12 bases between. DNA of the CDR3: TGTGCCAGCAGCTTGGAGGCAGGGAAAGATTCACCCCTCCACTTT. This encodes CASSLEAGKDSPLHF.

The chain employs TRBV15 and TRBJ2-6; TRBD2 aligns across 7 bases. V lost 1 base, J lost 0 bases, and 0 bases stayed unmatched. The CDR3 covers 16 residues. The V gene's germline CDR1 is LNHNV and CDR2 YYDKDF (reference sequence). In DNA form, the CDR3 reads TGTGCCACCAGCAGAGGGGGGGGCTCTGGGGCCAACGTCCTGACTTTC. Translated, it gives CATSRGGGSGANVLTF.

This chain uses TRBV9 with TRBJ1-1; 9 bases match TRBD1. With 4 bases clipped from V and 3 bases from J, the junction kept 4 bases outside the gene matches. From germline, CDR1 is SGDLS and CDR2 YYNGEE. This CDR3 is 14 amino acids long. CDR3 sequence: CASSSQGADTEAFF. For the CDR3, the DNA is TGTGCCAGCAGCTCACAGGGGGCGGACACTGAAGCTTTCTTT.

The rearrangement uses TRBV6-6 and TRBJ1-2; 7 bases are a match to TRBD1. Losses at the gene ends were 7 bases for V and 3 bases for J; bases not matched to a gene: 8. This CDR3 spans 14 amino acids. Germline values: CDR1 MNHNY, CDR2 SVGAGI (reference sequence). DNA for the CDR3: TGTGCCAGCAATCCCAGGGGGTGGGACTATGGCTACACCTTC. It is translated as CASNPRGWDYGYTF.

A single count supports this clone. The gene calls are TRBV5-1 and TRBJ2-7; 7 positions match TRBD1. There are 14 residues in the CDR3. Trimming removed 3 bases from V and 2 bases from J; junction bases left unmatched: 5. In germline, CDR1 is SGHRS, CDR2 YFSETQ. CDR3: CASSSSGTAYEQYF. CDR3 coding DNA: TGCGCCAGCAGCTCGTCCGGGACAGCCTACGAGCAGTACTTC.

This clone was observed a single time. V and J are TRBV7-9 and TRBJ1-6; D ambiguous. Between the trimmed V and J ends, which lost 4 bases and 8 bases, there was a span of 15 bases. Germline assignment: CDR1 SEHNR and CDR2 FQNEAQ (reference sequence). The length of the CDR3 is 15 residues. The CDR3 nucleotides are TGTGCCAGCAGCTCCATGGGTTCAGGTTATTCACCCCTCCACTTT. Its protein is CASSSMGSGYSPLHF.

V and J are TRBV4-1 and TRBJ1-2; D is undetermined. This CDR3 is built from 12 residues. CDR1 and CDR2 from the germline V gene are MGHRA and YSYEKL. Trimming removed 0 bases from V and 8 bases from J, with 7 bases in between. This chain's CDR3 is CASSQDIGGYTF. The CDR3 DNA reads TGCGCCAGCAGCCAAGATATCGGGGGCTACACCTTC.

The rearrangement links TRBV28 to TRBJ2-1, with TRBD2 as a possible D gene (6 bases). Germline lookup yields CDR1 MDHEN and CDR2 SYDVKM. Between the trimmed V and J ends, which lost 5 bases and 9 bases, there was a span of 17 bases. The CDR3 has 14 residues. The CDR3 loop is CASSPPRGFSEQFF. CDR3 DNA sequence: TGTGCCAGCAGTCCTCCTCGGGGGTTTTCTGAGCAGTTCTTC.

The rearrangement uses TRBV6-5 and TRBJ1-1; D gene ambiguous. Germline lookup yields CDR1 MNHEY and CDR2 SVGAGI. The V and J ends lost 6 bases and 7 bases respectively, with 9 bases between them. The CDR3 loop spans 11 amino acids. As DNA, the CDR3 is TGTGCCAGCAGCGGGGTTGGTGAAGCTTTCTTT. As protein: CASSGVGEAFF.

CDR3 sequence: CASKRGNSYEQYF. DNA of the CDR3: TGTGCCAGCAAGAGGGGGAACTCCTACGAGCAGTACTTC. The J gene is TRBJ2-7, the V gene TRBV11-3; D is possibly TRBD1 (6 bases). The V and J ends lost 7 bases and 0 bases respectively, with 10 bases between them. CDR1 and CDR2 from the germline V gene are SGHNT and YENEEA. The CDR3 runs 13 residues.

This chain links TRBV18 with TRBJ1-3, with a tentative D call TRBD1 (5 bases). Germline assignment: CDR1 KGHSH and CDR2 LQKENI. V was trimmed by 5 bases and J by 2 bases, leaving 10 bases between them. This CDR3 is built from 14 residues. The CDR3 DNA is TGTGCCAGCTCAGAAGGGGTGCCTGGAAACACCATATATTTT. Its translation: CASSEGVPGNTIYF.

The J gene is TRBJ1-4, the V gene TRBV30; TRBD1 matches 8 bases. CDR3 size: 13 residues. CDR1 and CDR2 (germline): GTSNPN, SVGIG (reference sequence). The junction had 6 bases not matched to a gene; V was cut back by 2 bases and J by 10 bases. The CDR3 region has the DNA TGTGCCTGGAGTATTACAGGGGGGGGAAAACTGTTTTTT. This encodes CAWSITGGGKLFF.

V and J are TRBV27 and TRBJ2-3; possible D gene TRBD1, 5 bases. The CDR3 loop spans 15 amino acids. Trimming shortened V by 1 base and J by 1 base, and 9 bases separated the two germline ends. CDR1 is MNHEY and CDR2 is SMNVEV in the germline V gene (reference sequence). The CDR3 DNA reads as TGTGCCAGCAGTTTATTCAGGGTTCGCACAGATACGCAGTATTTT. This codes for CASSLFRVRTDTQYF.

The V and J genes are TRBV20-1 and TRBJ2-1, with D perhaps TRBD1 (6 bases). The CDR3 loop spans 11 amino acids. The V and J ends lost 3 bases and 16 bases respectively, with 16 bases between them. Germline V gene lookup returns CDR1 DFQATT and CDR2 SNEGSKA (reference sequence). CDR3 bases: TGCAGTGCTAGGAGGAGGACAGATGTTTTCTTC. Protein sequence: CSARRRTDVFF.

The V call is TRBV5-6, the J call TRBJ2-7; 10 nucleotides line up with TRBD2. This CDR3 comprises 16 residues. Unmatched junction bases numbered 11, after V lost 4 bases and J lost 4 bases. Germline CDR1 reads SGHDT; CDR2 reads YYEEEE. The CDR3 sequence is CASSRVPSSGSYEQYF. The DNA for the CDR3 is TGTGCCAGCAGCCGGGTCCCCTCTAGCGGGAGTTACGAGCAGTACTTC.

The chain employs TRBV7-2 and TRBJ1-2, with 7 nucleotides matching TRBD1. J lost 0 bases, V lost 3 bases, and 4 bases had no gene match. The germline V gene has CDR1 SGHTA and CDR2 FQGNSA. The CDR3 extends over 15 amino acids. This CDR3 reads CASSFGTDSNYGYTF. In DNA form, the CDR3 reads TGTGCCAGCAGCTTCGGGACAGACTCTAACTATGGCTACACCTTC.

This clone was counted a single time. J is TRBJ1-3 and V is TRBV6-5; TRBD1 matches at 7 bases. Germline V gene lookup returns CDR1 MNHEY and CDR2 SVGAGI. The J segment lost 0 bases and the V segment lost 5 bases, leaving 4 bases of the junction unmatched. The CDR3 sequence is 15 residues long. The CDR3 loop is CASSPEGASGNTIYF. The CDR3 nucleotides read TGTGCCAGCAGTCCCGAGGGGGCCTCTGGAAACACCATATATTTT.

The chain links TRBV24-1 to TRBJ2-2; 8 bases align to TRBD2. The CDR3 is 14 amino acids. The germline CDR1 and CDR2 sequences are KGHDR and SFDVKD. Germline trimming cut 6 bases from V and 5 bases from J; bases unmatched to any gene: 4. For the CDR3, the DNA is TGTGCCACCAGTTATACGGGGGGGACCGGGGAGCTGTTTTTT. This translates into CATSYTGGTGELFF.

Here the CDR3 reads CASSLTRGEWNGYTF. The CDR3 DNA reads as TGCGCCAGCAGCTTAACCAGGGGGGAGTGGAATGGCTACACCTTC. This chain joins TRBV5-1 and TRBJ1-2; TRBD1 matches 7 bases. This CDR3 is 15 amino acids long. Germline V gene sequence: CDR1 SGHRS, CDR2 YFSETQ. V shed 2 bases, J shed 6 bases, and the junction held 10 bases outside the gene matches.

The chain has TRBV6-5 and TRBJ1-1, with unresolved D. The CDR3 is 14 amino acids. The germline gives CDR1 MNHEY, CDR2 SVGAGI. The V and J ends lost 2 bases and 8 bases respectively, with 15 bases between them. CDR3 DNA: TGTGCCAGCAGTTACGGCTCTGCGGGGAGAGAAGCTTTCTTT. This sequence encodes CASSYGSAGREAFF.

This chain joins TRBV7-2 and TRBJ2-3, with 7 bases identical to TRBD2. The CDR3 length is 16 residues. After removal of 0 bases from V and 4 bases from J, the junction contained 7 bases not matched to a gene. Germline CDR1 and CDR2: SGHTA and FQGNSA. This chain's CDR3 is CASSLAGAGVADTQYF. The CDR3 DNA is TGTGCCAGCAGCTTAGCCGGGGCGGGGGTGGCAGATACGCAGTATTTT. The full variable domain, with the rest looked up from reference TRBV7-2 and TRBJ2-3, is GAGVSQSPSNKVTEKGKDVELRCDPISGHTALYWYRQSLGQGLEFLIYFQGNSAPDKSGLPSDRFSAERTGGSVSTLTIQRTQQEDSAVYLCASSLAGAGVADTQYFGPGTRLTVL.

This chain uses TRBV10-3 with TRBJ2-1; possible D gene TRBD1, 7 bases. The ends were cut back, 4 bases at V and 0 bases at J, with 10 bases in the middle. Germline V CDR1 and CDR2: ENHRY, SYGVKD. The CDR3 is made up of 15 amino acids. The CDR3 sequence: CAISGGTVSYNEQFF. Here the CDR3 DNA reads TGTGCCATCAGTGGCGGGACAGTCTCCTACAATGAGCAGTTCTTC.

The chain combines TRBV30 with TRBJ1-1, with a tentative D call TRBD1 (6 bases). The germline V gene has CDR1 GTSNPN and CDR2 SVGIG (reference sequence). The CDR3 has 15 residues. The V and J ends lost 0 bases and 1 base respectively, with 12 bases between them. CDR3 sequence: CAWSVGGLANTEAFF. Written as DNA, the CDR3 is TGTGCCTGGAGTGTCGGGGGGCTGGCGAACACTGAAGCTTTCTTT.

The rearrangement uses TRBV28 and TRBJ2-7; D is unclear. The CDR3 loop spans 13 amino acids. Germline V gives CDR1 MDHEN, CDR2 SYDVKM. Trimming pared 5 bases from V and 0 bases from J, leaving 8 bases between. The CDR3 DNA sequence: TGTGCCAGCAGTCCCACGGGCTCCTACGAGCAGTACTTC. Amino acid sequence: CASSPTGSYEQYF.

V and J are TRBV30 and TRBJ1-2, with 10 positions matching TRBD1. Germline-derived CDR1 and CDR2 are GTSNPN and SVGIG (reference sequence). The CDR3 is 14 amino acids. Germline trimming cut 7 bases from V and 8 bases from J; bases unmatched to any gene: 13. The CDR3 DNA reads as TGTGCCTTATCGTTGGGACAGGGGTTCGGGGGCTACACCTTC. Its translation is CALSLGQGFGGYTF. Drawing the rest from reference TRBV30 and TRBJ1-2, the complete variable domain is SQTIHQWPATLVQPVGSPLSLECTVEGTSNPNLYWYRQAAGRGLQLLFYSVGIGQISSEVPQNLSASRPQDRQFILSSKKLLLSDSGFYLCALSLGQGFGGYTFGSGTRLTVV.

The chain has TRBV14 and TRBJ1-1; 7 positions match TRBD1. Germline loops: CDR1 SGHDN, CDR2 FVKESK. There are 15 residues in the CDR3. Trimming cost V 3 bases and J 1 base; bases outside gene matches: 5. CDR3 amino acids: CASSHRQGRNTEAFF. The CDR3 coding sequence is TGTGCCAGCAGCCACAGACAGGGACGGAACACTGAAGCTTTCTTT.

The V and J genes are TRBV5-1 and TRBJ2-7; TRBD1 matches 8 bases. Trimming at V came to 3 bases and at J to 7 bases, leaving 9 bases not matched to a gene. There are 14 residues in the CDR3. From germline, CDR1 is SGHRS and CDR2 YFSETQ. CDR3 in amino acids: CASSWDRWVGEQYF. DNA of the CDR3: TGCGCCAGCAGCTGGGACAGGTGGGTCGGTGAGCAGTACTTC.

The chain recombines TRBV29-1 with TRBJ2-7; 7 nucleotides match TRBD1. The CDR3 spans 15 residues. Germline CDR1 reads SQVTM; CDR2 reads ANQGSEA. The junction had 13 bases not matched to a gene; V was cut back by 6 bases and J by 2 bases. The CDR3 coding sequence is TGCAGCGTCCGCAAGGGGGCTAGTTCTACCTACGAGCAGTACTTC. Protein product: CSVRKGASSTYEQYF.